This TCR beta chain was sequenced in a study of T-cell reconstitution after alpha-beta-depleted transplantation in children. Findings of the study overall: High day-60 TCRbeta diversity in some patients came from surviving recipient T cells and thymic progenitors. At one year after transplant, newly produced T cells mostly accounted for T-cell counts and diversity. Expanded graft clones numbering several hundred reportedly gave rise to alpha-beta T cells about two months after transplant.

Preparation of the TCRbeta library involved a method that used unique molecular identifiers. Via MiXCR, TCRdb re-called the PCR reads, giving one row per CDR3 protein. Of around 440,000 distinct CDR3 sequences listed, 15% to 20% are singletons. V was cut by 5 bases and J by 3 bases, with 20 bases left in between. The CDR3 is 17 residues long. From germline, CDR1 is PRHDT and CDR2 FYEKMQ (reference sequence). Notes on this clonotype: Its antigen remains unidentified.

The V call is TRBV13, the J call TRBJ2-1; D might be TRBD2 (5 bases). This TCR came from a boy under two years old who had a stem cell transplant for Wiskott-Aldrich syndrome, so the T cells may come from the graft donor. This sample comprised PBMCs, mostly from graft donor cells, obtained 360 days after TCRalphabeta/CD19-depleted stem cell transplant. The DNA of the CDR3 is TGTGCCAGCAGCCTCCTAGAGGGCTCGAAATTCTACAATGAGCAGTTCTTC. Translation gives CASSLLEGSKFYNEQFF. The entire variable domain, with the rest obtained from reference TRBV13 and TRBJ2-1, is as follows: AAGVIQSPRHLIKEKRETATLKCYPIPRHDTVYWYQQGPGQDPQFLISFYEKMQSDKGSIPDRFSAQQFSDYHSELNMSSLELGDSALYFCASSLLEGSKFYNEQFFGPGTRLTVL.